Described below is a single TCR beta chain sequence and its context. Data came from immunoSEQ multiplex PCR; TCRdb stores just in-frame clones and leaves some out. The repertoire holds over 120,000 clones, with more than 85% as singletons. This entry is derived from a study of control samples from healthy donors and cancer patients. The receptor was isolated from a man aged 30-40 years in good health. Specimen: blood.

CDR3 coding DNA: TGTGCCAGCAGCTTAGGAGGAGACAGGGGGAGGACTGAAGCTTTCTTT. Residues: CASSLGGDRGRTEAFF. The chain recombines TRBV7-9 with TRBJ1-1; TRBD1 matches 9 bases. Germline CDR1 and CDR2: SEHNR and FQNEAQ (reference sequence). The ends lost 1 base at V and 5 bases at J; junction bases unmatched: 8. The CDR3 loop spans 16 amino acids.